A selection of T cell receptor beta chains follows, all from one sample in a study of cytomegalovirus exposure and HLA in healthy donors. The protocol was immunoSEQ multiplex PCR, while the TCRdb copy is restricted to in-frame clones and leaves out a portion. The sample records more than 85,000 clones, about 80% being singletons. Sample: PBMCs. Every receptor here comes from a man aged 35 to 55 in good health and CMV-seronegative. The CDR3 runs from the conserved cysteine through the conserved F or W. A D gene is named only where the DNA matches it firmly.

CDR3 DNA: TGTGCCAGCAGTTTATCGTCGAATCAGCCCCAGCATTTT; CDR3 protein: CASSLSSNQPQHF; V gene: TRBV27; J gene: TRBJ1-5; D gene: -
CDR3 DNA: TGTGCCAGCAGCTCCGGACTAGCGGGAGACACAGATACGCAGTATTTT; CDR3 protein: CASSSGLAGDTDTQYF; V gene: TRBV7-7; J gene: TRBJ2-3; D gene: TRBD2
CDR3 DNA: TGTGCCAGCAGCTTAGTCGGGGAGAGCTACGAGCAGTACTTC; CDR3 protein: CASSLVGESYEQYF; V gene: TRBV7-6; J gene: TRBJ2-7; D gene: -
CDR3 DNA: TGTGCCACTTACCCCGGACAGGGAGGCAATCAGCCCCAGCATTTT; CDR3 protein: CATYPGQGGNQPQHF; V gene: TRBV19; J gene: TRBJ1-5; D gene: TRBD1
CDR3 DNA: TGTGCCTGGAGGTTACCTAGCGGGAACCGGTTTGAGCAGTACTTC; CDR3 protein: CAWRLPSGNRFEQYF; V gene: TRBV30; J gene: TRBJ2-7; D gene: TRBD2
CDR3 DNA: TGCGCCAGCAGCCTGAAACCTAGCGGGAGGGATGAGCAGTTCTTC; CDR3 protein: CASSLKPSGRDEQFF; V gene: TRBV4-3; J gene: TRBJ2-1; D gene: TRBD2
CDR3 DNA: TGTGCCAGCAGCTTAGACCGGGACTCCCCACACCAATCTGCACCCCTCCACTTT; CDR3 protein: CASSLDRDSPHQSAPLHF; V gene: TRBV11-3; J gene: TRBJ1-6; D gene: -
CDR3 DNA: TGCGCCAGCAGCCAAGGTCCCGCTAACTATGGCTACACCTTC; CDR3 protein: CASSQGPANYGYTF; V gene: TRBV4-3; J gene: TRBJ1-2; D gene: -
CDR3 DNA: TGTGCCAGCAGCTTAGAGAGGGTCGTTGGAAACACCATATATTTT; CDR3 protein: CASSLERVVGNTIYF; V gene: TRBV7-8; J gene: TRBJ1-3; D gene: -
CDR3 DNA: TGCGCCAGCAGCTTGGCAACAGGGGAAGGCTACACCTTC; CDR3 protein: CASSLATGEGYTF; V gene: TRBV5-1; J gene: TRBJ1-2; D gene: TRBD1